Below, one T cell receptor (beta chain) is given with its context. This sample was included in a study of blood T cell repertoires in COVID-19. About the research overall: From T cells, B-cell-depleted T cells, or PBMCs came the material, which was cDNA or gDNA.

Seattle researchers signed up patients amid active infection and tracked them longitudinally. V lost 2 bases and J lost 1, with 5 bases in between. The CDR3 has 13 residues. Germline V CDR1 and CDR2: ENHRY, SYGVKD. The repertoire was sequenced with immunoSEQ multiplex PCR; TCRdb's copy has only in-frame clones and lacks some. Of tens of thousands of clones in the sample, roughly 72% are singletons; the top ten hold 15%. The origin of this receptor is a man aged 60-69 years with COVID-19, enrolled during active disease. The chain is built from TRBV10-3 and TRBJ2-5; no clear D. The material sequenced was peripheral blood. DNA for the CDR3: TGTGCCATCAGTGAGATGGCCCAAGAGACCCAGTACTTC. Translated, it gives CAISEMAQETQYF.